This note documents a single T cell receptor beta chain sequence. This clonotype showed up many times. Its binding antigen is unknown. One base away there is no much larger clone; base qualities are not given. TCR cDNA was made using 5'RACE template switching, a step that added a universal primer site and unique molecular identifiers. Priming for cDNA synthesis came from both the TCR alpha and TCR beta constant segments. Libraries were amplified in two PCR steps, with sample barcodes and sequencing adapters added in the second step. Sequencing of the libraries was done on either Illumina HiSeq 2500 (2x100 bp) or NovaSeq (2x150 bp). In the original analysis: Demultiplexing of reads and collapsing into UMI consensus sequences were performed with MIGEC, and V(D)J alignment was carried out with MiXCR. Clonotypes responding to the vaccine were identified with edgeR on replicate PBMC samples, with the criteria of FDR below 0.01 and a log2 fold change above 5 up to day 15. Each bulk clonotype received a CD4 or CD8 identity based on whether the sequenced CD4 or CD8 repertoire contained that clonotype at higher abundance. TCRdb handled the public reads itself, with Q25 trimming in fastp and clone calling in MiXCR, and kept productive beta chains. Records with the same CDR3 protein are collapsed into one entry carrying the most frequent genes and DNA. These V and J calls are TCRdb output, not the study's own analysis. The sample table contains around 340,000 distinct CDR3 sequences; only one count was recorded for 8.7% of them. About a sixth of the sample rests with the top ten.

This sample stems from a study of T cells after yellow fever vaccination (dated by TCRdb to the late 2010s). In the study overall: Libraries from fractions with low cell numbers were prepared with the SMART-Seq v4 Ultra Low Input RNA kit. To track T-cell clones before and after primary and booster YFV17D yellow fever vaccination, bulk TCR alpha and beta repertoires were sequenced longitudinally. Blood was collected at multiple timepoints before and after primary and secondary immunization, and bulk PBMC replicates and cell subsets were isolated. Two healthy male donors made up the cohort, one aged 18 to 29 years and the other aged 30 to 39 years. The full study reports these points: Compared with the primary T-cell response, the secondary T-cell response was faster but weaker, reaching its peak on day 5 rather than on day 15. Most clones expanded after primary vaccination (about 96% of CD4 and around 89% of CD8) were re-detected after the booster, suggesting that broad memory maintenance occurred. Because abundant contaminating clonotypes from the bulk population could be contained in FACS-sorted repertoires, computational filtering was required. A small share of clonotypes occurred in both CD4 and CD8 compartments, likely arising from convergent recombination. Only a couple of donors were included in the study, so the extent to which the findings can be generalized is limited.

Sequences MNHEY (CDR1) and SMNVEV (CDR2) are obtained from the germline V gene (reference sequence). A distance of 8 bases separates the germline ends of V and J, which lose 4 bases and 0 bases respectively. Inclusive of the bounding cysteine and phenylalanine, the CDR3 is 14 residues long. The kept DNA is CDR3 alone, 42 bases in frame from the first base. Explained via the paper, the treatment or condition label denotes: live attenuated yellow fever vaccine strain. Two biological replicates of bulk PBMCs were collected at each blood-draw timepoint. PBMCs were isolated from peripheral blood using a standard Ficoll-Paque protocol. RNA was extracted with TriZol from bulk PBMCs, CD4 and CD8 fractions, and dextramer-positive and dextramer-negative fractions.

The sequence joins TRBV27 to TRBJ2-3; the D gene may be TRBD1 or TRBD2, since each aligns over 5 bases. The starting material was PBMCs, obtained on the day of the first yellow fever vaccination. The sequence came from a man younger than 30 who received the YFV17D yellow fever vaccine. The CDR3 reads CASSWGISTDTQYF. The DNA sequence is given as TGTGCCAGCAGTTGGGGGATAAGCACAGATACGCAGTATTTT.